This TCR beta chain was documented in a study of shared clonotypes between healthy human individuals. Study outcomes and limitations: Sequencing depth was a factor that was expected to affect clonotype sharing among donors.

Germline V gene lookup returns CDR1 SNHLY and CDR2 FYNNEI. The CDR3 runs 14 residues. The V and J ends lost 6 bases and 4 bases respectively, with 16 bases between them. Generated by immunoSEQ multiplex PCR, the TCRdb table keeps only in-frame clones and is missing some. The sample shows some 550,000 clones, around 97% of them seen only once. Worth noting for this clone: The antigen is not known.

This TCR was recovered from a woman aged 25-40 years in good health. V usage is TRBV2 and J usage is TRBJ2-7, with D perhaps matching TRBD2 (5 bases). The source material was naive CD4+ T cells sorted from blood. The subset is: CD45RA+ positively selected. This chain's CDR3 is CASSPLRVSYEQYF. The CDR3 bases are TGTGCCAGCAGCCCGCTGAGGGTCAGTTACGAGCAGTACTTC. Full variable domain (remainder filled in from reference TRBV2 and TRBJ2-7): EPEVTQTPSHQVTQMGQEVILRCVPISNHLYFYWYRQILGQKVEFLVSFYNNEISEKSEIFDDQFSVERPDGSNFTLKIRSTKLEDSAMYFCASSPLRVSYEQYFGPGTRLTVT.